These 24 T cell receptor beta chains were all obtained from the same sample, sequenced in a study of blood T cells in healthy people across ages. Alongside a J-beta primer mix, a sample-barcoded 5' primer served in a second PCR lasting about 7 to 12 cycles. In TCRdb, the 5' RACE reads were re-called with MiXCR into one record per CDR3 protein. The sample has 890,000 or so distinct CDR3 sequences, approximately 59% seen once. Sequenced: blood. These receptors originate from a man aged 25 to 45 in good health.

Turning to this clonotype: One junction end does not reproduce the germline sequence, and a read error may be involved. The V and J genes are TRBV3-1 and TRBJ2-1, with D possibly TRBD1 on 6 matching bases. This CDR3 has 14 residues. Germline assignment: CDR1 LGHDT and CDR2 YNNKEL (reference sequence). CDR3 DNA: TGTGCCAGCAGCCACACAGGGACCTACAATGAGCAGTTCTTT. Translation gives CASSHTGTYNEQFF.

The CDR3 here is CASSSTGDHYNEQFF. The CDR3 DNA reads as TGTGCCAGCAGCTCCACAGGGGACCACTACAATGAGCAGTTCTTC. The rearrangement uses TRBV7-3 and TRBJ2-1; 7 positions agree with TRBD1. Germline assignment: CDR1 SGHTA and CDR2 FQGTGA. V was clipped by 4 bases and J by 3 bases; unmatched bases: 6. The CDR3 extends over 15 amino acids.

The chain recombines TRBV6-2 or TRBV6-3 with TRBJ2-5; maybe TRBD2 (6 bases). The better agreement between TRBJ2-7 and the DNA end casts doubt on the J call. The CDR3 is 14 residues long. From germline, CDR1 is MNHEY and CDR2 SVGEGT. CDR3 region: CASSYSGTFYEQYF. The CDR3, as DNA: TGTGCCAGCAGTTACTCGGGGACTTTCTACGAGCAGTACTTC.

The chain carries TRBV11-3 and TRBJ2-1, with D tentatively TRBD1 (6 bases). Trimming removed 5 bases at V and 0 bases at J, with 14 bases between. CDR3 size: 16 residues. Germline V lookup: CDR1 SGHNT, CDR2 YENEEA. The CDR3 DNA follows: TGTGCCAGCAGCCCCTGGGGGCCCAGCTCCTACAATGAGCAGTTCTTC. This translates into CASSPWGPSSYNEQFF.

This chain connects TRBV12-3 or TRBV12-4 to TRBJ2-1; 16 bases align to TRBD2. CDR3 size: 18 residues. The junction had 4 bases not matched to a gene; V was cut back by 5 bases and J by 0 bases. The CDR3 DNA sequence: TGTGCCAGCAGTCCCGGGACTAGCGGGGGGGCCTCCTACAATGAGCAGTTCTTC. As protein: CASSPGTSGGASYNEQFF.

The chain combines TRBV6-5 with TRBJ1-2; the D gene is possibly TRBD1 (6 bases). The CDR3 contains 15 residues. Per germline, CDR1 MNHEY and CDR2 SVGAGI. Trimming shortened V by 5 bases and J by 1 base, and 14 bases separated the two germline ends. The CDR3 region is CASSPRTGFNYGYTF. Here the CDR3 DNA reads TGTGCCAGCAGTCCCCGAACAGGGTTTAACTATGGCTACACCTTC.

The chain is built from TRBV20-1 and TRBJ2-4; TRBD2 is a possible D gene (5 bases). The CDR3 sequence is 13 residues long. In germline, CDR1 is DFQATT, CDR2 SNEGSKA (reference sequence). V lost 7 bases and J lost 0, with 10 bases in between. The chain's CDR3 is CSDSGVAKNIQYF. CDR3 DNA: TGCAGTGATTCCGGGGTAGCCAAAAACATTCAGTACTTC.

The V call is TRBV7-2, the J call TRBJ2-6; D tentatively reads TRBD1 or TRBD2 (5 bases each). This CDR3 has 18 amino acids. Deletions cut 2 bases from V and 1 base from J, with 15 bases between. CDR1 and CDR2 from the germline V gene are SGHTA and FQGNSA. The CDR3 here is CASSLIGGPRSGANVLTF. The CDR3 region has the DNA TGTGCCAGCAGCTTAATTGGGGGACCGCGATCTGGGGCCAACGTCCTGACTTTC.

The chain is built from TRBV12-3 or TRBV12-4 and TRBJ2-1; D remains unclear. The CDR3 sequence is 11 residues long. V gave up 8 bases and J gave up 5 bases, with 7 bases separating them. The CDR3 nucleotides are TGTGCCAGCGGCCAGAACAATGAGCAGTTCTTC. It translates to CASGQNNEQFF.

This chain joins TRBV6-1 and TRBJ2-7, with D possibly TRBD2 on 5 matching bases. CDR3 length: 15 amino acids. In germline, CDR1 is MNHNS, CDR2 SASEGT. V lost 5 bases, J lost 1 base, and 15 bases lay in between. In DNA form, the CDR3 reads TGTGCCAGCAGTAGGTTGGAGGCTGCTTCCTACGAGCAGTACTTC. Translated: CASSRLEAASYEQYF.

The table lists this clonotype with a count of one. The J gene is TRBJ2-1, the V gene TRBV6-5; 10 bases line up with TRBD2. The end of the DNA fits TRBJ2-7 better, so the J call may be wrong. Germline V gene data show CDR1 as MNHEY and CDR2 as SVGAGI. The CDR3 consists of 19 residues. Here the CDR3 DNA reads TGTGCCAGCAGTTACTTTGCTAGCGGGGGTCCCAGCTCCTACAATGAGCAGTACTTC. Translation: CASSYFASGGPSSYNEQYF.

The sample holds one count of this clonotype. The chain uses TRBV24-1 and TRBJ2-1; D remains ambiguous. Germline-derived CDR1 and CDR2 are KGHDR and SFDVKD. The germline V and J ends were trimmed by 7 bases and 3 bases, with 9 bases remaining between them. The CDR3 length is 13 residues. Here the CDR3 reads CATRGGNYNEQFF. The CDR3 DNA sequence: TGTGCCACCAGAGGTGGCAACTACAATGAGCAGTTCTTC.

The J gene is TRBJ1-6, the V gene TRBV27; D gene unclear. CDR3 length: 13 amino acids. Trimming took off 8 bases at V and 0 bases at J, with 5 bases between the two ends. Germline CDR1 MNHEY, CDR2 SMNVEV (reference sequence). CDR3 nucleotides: TGTGCCAGCGGGGTCTCCTATAATTCACCCCTCCACTTT. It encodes CASGVSYNSPLHF.

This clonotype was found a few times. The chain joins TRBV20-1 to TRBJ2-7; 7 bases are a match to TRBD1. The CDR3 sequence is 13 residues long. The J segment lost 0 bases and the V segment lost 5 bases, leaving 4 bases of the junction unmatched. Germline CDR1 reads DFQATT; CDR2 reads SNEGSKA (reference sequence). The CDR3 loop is CSAPRQGSYEQYF. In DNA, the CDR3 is TGCAGTGCTCCACGACAGGGCTCCTACGAGCAGTACTTC.

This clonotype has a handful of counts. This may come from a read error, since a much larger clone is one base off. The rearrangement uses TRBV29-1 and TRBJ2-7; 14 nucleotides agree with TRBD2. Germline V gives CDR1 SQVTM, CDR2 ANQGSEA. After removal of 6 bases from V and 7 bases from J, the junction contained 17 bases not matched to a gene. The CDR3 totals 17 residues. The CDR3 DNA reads TGCAGCGTCCCGAACCCCCGGACTAGCGGGGGGCTCTATGAGCAGTACTTC. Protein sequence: CSVPNPRTSGGLYEQYF.

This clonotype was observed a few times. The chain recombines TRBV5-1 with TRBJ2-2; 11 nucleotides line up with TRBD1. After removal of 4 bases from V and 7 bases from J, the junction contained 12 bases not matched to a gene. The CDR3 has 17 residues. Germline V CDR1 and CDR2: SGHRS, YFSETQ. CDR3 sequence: CASSLNPDRGLVGELFF. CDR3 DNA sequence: TGCGCCAGCAGCCTAAACCCGGACAGGGGGCTCGTCGGGGAGCTGTTTTTT.

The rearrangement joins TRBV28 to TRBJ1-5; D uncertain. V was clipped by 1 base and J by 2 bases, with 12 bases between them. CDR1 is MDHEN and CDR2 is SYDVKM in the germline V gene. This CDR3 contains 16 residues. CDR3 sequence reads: CASSLSLLDGNQPQHF. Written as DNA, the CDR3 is TGTGCCAGCAGTTTATCTCTGTTGGACGGCAATCAGCCCCAGCATTTT.

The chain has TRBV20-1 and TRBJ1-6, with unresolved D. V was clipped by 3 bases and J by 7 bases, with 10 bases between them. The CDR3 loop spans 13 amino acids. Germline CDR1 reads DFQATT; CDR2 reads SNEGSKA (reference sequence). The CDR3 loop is CSARDPGNSPLHF. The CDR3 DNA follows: TGCAGTGCTAGGGATCCTGGGAATTCACCCCTCCACTTT.

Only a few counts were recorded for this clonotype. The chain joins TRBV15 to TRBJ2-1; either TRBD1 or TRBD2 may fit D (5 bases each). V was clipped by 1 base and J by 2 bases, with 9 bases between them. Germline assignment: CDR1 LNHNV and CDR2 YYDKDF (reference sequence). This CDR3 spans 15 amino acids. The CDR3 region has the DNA TGTGCCACCAGCAGAGGGGACGGTACCTACAATGAGCAGTTCTTC. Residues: CATSRGDGTYNEQFF. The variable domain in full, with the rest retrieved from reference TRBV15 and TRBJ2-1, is DAMVIQNPRYQVTQFGKPVTLSCSQTLNHNVMYWYQQKSSQAPKLLFHYYDKDFNNEADTPDNFQSRRPNTSFCFLDIRSPGLGDTAMYLCATSRGDGTYNEQFFGPGTRLTVL.

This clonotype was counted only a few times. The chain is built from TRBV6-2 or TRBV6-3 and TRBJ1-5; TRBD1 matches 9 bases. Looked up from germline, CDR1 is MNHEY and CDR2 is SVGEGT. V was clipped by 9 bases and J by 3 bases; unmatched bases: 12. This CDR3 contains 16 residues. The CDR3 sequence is CASSPGQGWANQPQHF. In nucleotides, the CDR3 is TGTGCCAGTAGTCCGGGACAGGGTTGGGCCAATCAGCCCCAGCATTTT.

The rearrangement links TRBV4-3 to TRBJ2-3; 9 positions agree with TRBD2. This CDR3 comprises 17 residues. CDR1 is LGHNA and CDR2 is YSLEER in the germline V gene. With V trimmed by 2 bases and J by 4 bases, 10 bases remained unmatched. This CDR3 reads CASSQRAGGGASDTQYF. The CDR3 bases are TGCGCCAGCAGCCAAAGGGCTGGCGGGGGGGCTTCAGATACGCAGTATTTT.

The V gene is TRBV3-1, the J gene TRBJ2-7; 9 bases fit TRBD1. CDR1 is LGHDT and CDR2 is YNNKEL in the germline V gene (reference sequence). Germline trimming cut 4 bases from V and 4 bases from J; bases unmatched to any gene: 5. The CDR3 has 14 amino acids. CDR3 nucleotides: TGTGCCAGCAGCCCTATGGGACAGGGTTACGAGCAGTACTTC. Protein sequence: CASSPMGQGYEQYF.

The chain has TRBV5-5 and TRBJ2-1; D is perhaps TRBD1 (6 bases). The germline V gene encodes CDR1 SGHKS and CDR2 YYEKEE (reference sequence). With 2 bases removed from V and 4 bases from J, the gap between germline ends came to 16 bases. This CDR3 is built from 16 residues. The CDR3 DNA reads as TGTGCCAGCAGCTTATCTGGTTTAGACAGGTACAATGAGCAGTTCTTC. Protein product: CASSLSGLDRYNEQFF. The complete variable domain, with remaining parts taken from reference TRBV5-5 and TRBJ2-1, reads DAGVTQSPTHLIKTRGQQVTLRCSPISGHKSVSWYQQVLGQGPQFIFQYYEKEERGRGNFPDRFSARQFPNYSSELNVNALLLGDSALYLCASSLSGLDRYNEQFFGPGTRLTVL.

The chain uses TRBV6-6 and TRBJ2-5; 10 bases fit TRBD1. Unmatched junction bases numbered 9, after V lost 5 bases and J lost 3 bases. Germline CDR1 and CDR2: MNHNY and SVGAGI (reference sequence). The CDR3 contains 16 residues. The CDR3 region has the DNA TGTGCCAGCAGTCCCCGGGACAGGGGACCTGAAGAGACCCAGTACTTC. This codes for CASSPRDRGPEETQYF.